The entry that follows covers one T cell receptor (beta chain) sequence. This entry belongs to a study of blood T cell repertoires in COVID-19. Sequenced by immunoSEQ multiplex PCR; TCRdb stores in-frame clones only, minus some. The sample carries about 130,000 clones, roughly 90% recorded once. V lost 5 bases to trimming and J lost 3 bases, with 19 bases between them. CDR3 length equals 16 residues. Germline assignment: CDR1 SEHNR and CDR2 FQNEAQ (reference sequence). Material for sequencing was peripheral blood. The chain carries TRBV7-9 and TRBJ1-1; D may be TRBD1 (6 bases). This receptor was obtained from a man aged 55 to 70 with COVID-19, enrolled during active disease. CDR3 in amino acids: CASSPGGRGLDTEAFF. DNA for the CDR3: TGTGCCAGCAGCCCTGGGGGCAGGGGTTTGGACACTGAAGCTTTCTTT.